This T cell receptor beta chain was sequenced for a study of shared clonotypes between healthy human individuals. Whole-study context: There were three CD4 naive, three CD4 memory, two CD8 naive and one CD8 memory plates per donor. Study-wide results and caveats: What naive subsets generally showed was a larger estimated richness than memory subsets showed. Among donors, clonotype sharing was expected to be affected by sequencing depth.

As regards this clone: Its antigen is currently unknown.

Measured with immunoSEQ multiplex PCR; TCRdb has only the in-frame clones, and not every one. The table shows around 2.3 million clones, with almost 96% occurring only once. The V gene lost 4 bases and the J gene lost 0 bases, with 12 bases spanning the gap. Germline V gives CDR1 MNHNS, CDR2 SASEGT. This CDR3 contains 15 residues. The clonotype originates from a man between 18 and 29 years old in good health. The J gene is TRBJ1-2, the V gene TRBV6-1; D gene ambiguous. What was sequenced was naive CD4+ T cells sorted from blood. The subset denotes: CD45RA+ positively selected. The CDR3 DNA reads TGTGCCAGCAGTGTAATGACGGCAGCTAACTATGGCTACACCTTC. Protein product: CASSVMTAANYGYTF.